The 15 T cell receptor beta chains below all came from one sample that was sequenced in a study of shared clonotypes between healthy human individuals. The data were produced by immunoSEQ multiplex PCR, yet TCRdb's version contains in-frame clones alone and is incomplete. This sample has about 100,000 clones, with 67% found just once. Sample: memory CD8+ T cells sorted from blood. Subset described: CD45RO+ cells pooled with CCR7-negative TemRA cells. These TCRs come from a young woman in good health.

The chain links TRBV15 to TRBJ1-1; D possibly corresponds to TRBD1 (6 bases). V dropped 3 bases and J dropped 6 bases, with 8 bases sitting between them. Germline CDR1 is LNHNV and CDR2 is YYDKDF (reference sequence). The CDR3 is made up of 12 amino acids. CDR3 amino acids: CATSSRGSEAFF. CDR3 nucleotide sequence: TGTGCCACCAGCAGCAGGGGTTCTGAAGCTTTCTTT.

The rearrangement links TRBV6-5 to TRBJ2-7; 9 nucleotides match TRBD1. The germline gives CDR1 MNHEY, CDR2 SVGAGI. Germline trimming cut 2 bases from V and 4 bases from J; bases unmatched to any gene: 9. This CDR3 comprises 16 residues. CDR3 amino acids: CASSYRIETGGYEQYF. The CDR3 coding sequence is TGTGCCAGCAGTTACCGCATCGAGACAGGGGGATACGAGCAGTACTTC.

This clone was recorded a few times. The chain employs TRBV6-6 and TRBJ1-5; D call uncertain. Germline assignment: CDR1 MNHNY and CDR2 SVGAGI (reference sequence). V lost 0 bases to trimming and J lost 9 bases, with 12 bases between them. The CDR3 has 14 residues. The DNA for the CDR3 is TGTGCCAGCAGTTACTCTGTTTTGGCTCGGCCCCAGCATTTT. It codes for CASSYSVLARPQHF.

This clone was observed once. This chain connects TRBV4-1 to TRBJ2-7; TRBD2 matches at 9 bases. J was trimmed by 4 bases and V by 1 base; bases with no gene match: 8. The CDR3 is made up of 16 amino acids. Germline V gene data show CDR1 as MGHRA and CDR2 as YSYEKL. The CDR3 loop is CASSQGFGLAGYEQYF. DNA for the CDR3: TGCGCCAGCAGCCAAGGTTTTGGGCTAGCGGGATACGAGCAGTACTTC.

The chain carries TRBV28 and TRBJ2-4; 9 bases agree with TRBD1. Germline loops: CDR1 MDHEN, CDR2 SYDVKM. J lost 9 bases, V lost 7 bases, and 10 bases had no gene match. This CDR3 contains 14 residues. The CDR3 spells CASTSTGGRGIQYF. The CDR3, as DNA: TGTGCCAGCACGTCGACAGGGGGTAGGGGCATTCAGTACTTC.

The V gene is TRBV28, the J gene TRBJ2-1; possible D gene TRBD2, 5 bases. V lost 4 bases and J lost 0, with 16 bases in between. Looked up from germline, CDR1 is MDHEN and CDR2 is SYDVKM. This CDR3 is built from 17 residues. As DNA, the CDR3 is TGTGCCAGCAGTTCTGAGAGGGAGCACAGCTCCTACAATGAGCAGTTCTTC. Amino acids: CASSSEREHSSYNEQFF.

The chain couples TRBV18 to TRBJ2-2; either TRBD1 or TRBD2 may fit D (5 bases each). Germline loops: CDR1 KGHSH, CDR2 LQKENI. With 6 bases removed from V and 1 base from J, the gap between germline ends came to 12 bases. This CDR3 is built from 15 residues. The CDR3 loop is CASSIRDVNTGELFF. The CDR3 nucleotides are TGTGCCAGCTCCATACGGGACGTGAACACCGGGGAGCTGTTTTTT.

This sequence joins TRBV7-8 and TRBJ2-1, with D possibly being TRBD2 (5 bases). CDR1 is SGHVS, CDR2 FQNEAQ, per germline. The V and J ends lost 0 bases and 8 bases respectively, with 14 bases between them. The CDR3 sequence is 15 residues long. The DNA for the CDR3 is TGTGCCAGCAGCTTAGCGCGGGTGGCGGCCGATGAGCAGTTCTTC. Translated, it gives CASSLARVAADEQFF.

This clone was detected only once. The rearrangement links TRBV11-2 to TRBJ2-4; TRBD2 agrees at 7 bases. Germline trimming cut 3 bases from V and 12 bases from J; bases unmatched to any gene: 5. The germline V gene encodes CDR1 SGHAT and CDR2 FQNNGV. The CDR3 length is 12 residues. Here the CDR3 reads CASSLFGGDQYF. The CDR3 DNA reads TGTGCCAGCAGCTTGTTTGGGGGGGATCAGTACTTC.

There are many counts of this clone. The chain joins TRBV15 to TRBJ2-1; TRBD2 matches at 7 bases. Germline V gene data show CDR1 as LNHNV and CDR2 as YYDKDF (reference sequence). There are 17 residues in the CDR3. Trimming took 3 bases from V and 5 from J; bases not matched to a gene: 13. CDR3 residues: CATSSPSGGRGHNEQFF. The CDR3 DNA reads TGTGCCACCAGCAGTCCCTCTGGCGGGAGAGGCCACAATGAGCAGTTCTTC. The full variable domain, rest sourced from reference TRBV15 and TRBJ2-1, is DAMVIQNPRYQVTQFGKPVTLSCSQTLNHNVMYWYQQKSSQAPKLLFHYYDKDFNNEADTPDNFQSRRPNTSFCFLDIRSPGLGDTAMYLCATSSPSGGRGHNEQFFGPGTRLTVL.

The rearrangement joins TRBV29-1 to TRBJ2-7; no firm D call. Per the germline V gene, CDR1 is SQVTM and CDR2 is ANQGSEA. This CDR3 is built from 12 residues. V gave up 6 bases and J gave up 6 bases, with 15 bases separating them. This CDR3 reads CSVSPSATEQYF. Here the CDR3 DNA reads TGCAGCGTCTCACCATCAGCCACCGAGCAGTACTTC.

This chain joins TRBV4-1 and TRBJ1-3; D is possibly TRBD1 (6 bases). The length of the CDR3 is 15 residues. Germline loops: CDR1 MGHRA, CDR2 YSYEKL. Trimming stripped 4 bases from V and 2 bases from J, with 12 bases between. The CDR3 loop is CASSPHRAAGNTIYF. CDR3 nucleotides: TGCGCCAGCAGCCCGCACAGGGCAGCTGGAAACACCATATATTTT.

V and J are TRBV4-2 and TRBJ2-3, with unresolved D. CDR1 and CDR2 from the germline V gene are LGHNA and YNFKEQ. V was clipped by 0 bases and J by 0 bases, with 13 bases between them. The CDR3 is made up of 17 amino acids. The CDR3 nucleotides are TGTGCCAGCAGCCAAGATTCGCGCGAACCTAGCACAGATACGCAGTATTTT. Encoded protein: CASSQDSREPSTDTQYF.

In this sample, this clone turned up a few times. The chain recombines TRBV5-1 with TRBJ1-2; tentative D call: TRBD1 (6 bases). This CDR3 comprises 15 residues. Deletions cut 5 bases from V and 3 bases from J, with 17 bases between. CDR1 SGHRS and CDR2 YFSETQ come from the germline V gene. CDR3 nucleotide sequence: TGCGCCAGCAGGGCCGAAGGGGGACACTACTATGGCTACACCTTC. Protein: CASRAEGGHYYGYTF.

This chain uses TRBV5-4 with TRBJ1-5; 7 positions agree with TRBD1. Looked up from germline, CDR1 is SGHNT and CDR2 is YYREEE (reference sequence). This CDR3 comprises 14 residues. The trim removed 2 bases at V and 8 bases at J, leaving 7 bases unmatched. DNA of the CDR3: TGTGCCAGCAGCTTCGGGGTCCAGGGGGAGCCCCAGCATTTT. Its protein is CASSFGVQGEPQHF.